Detailed here is one TCR beta chain. The data belong to a study of blood T cell repertoires in COVID-19. Overall study: PBMCs, B-cell-depleted T cells, or T cells were the source of the cDNA or gDNA that made up the material.

In the authors' workflow: Amplified reference gene primers provided the basis for estimating nucleated cell counts. Assay: immunoSEQ multiplex PCR; the TCRdb copy retains only in-frame clones and omits some. V, J and clone size are taken as reported in that table, and D and trimming were inferred from the DNA itself. The sample shows approximately 200,000 clones, 80% to 90% of them seen only once. Germline V gives CDR1 MDHEN, CDR2 SYDVKM. This CDR3 region has 16 residues. Between the trimmed V and J ends, which lost 8 bases and 3 bases, there was a span of 23 bases. This clonotype was sampled from a man aged 45 to 65 who had recovered from COVID-19. The chain joins TRBV28 to TRBJ2-7; D perhaps matches TRBD1 (6 bases). Material for sequencing was peripheral blood. The CDR3 coding sequence is TGTGCCAGCTGTACCCCTTACCGGGACAAGGACTACGAGCAGTACTTC. Protein sequence: CASCTPYRDKDYEQYF.